One sample yielded the 9 T cell receptor beta chains listed below, sequenced in a study of blood T cell repertoires in COVID-19. Clones were read by immunoSEQ multiplex PCR, and TCRdb kept only the in-frame ones, dropping some. The table records approximately 100,000 clones, roughly 84% of them present only once. Sequencing input: peripheral blood. The receptor set was obtained from a human donor in a cohort sampled during active COVID-19.

This clone came up a few times. The chain links TRBV25-1 to TRBJ2-1; 8 nucleotides match TRBD2. The V segment lost 5 bases and the J segment 4 bases; nucleotides outside the gene matches: 13. Germline CDR1 is MGHDK and CDR2 is SYGVNS. The CDR3 extends over 17 amino acids. The CDR3 loop reads CASSPIPGLGPYNEQFF. In DNA, the CDR3 is TGTGCCAGCAGTCCTATTCCGGGACTAGGCCCGTACAATGAGCAGTTCTTC.

The chain combines TRBV16 with TRBJ2-1, with 9 bases identical to TRBD2. The germline V gene encodes CDR1 KGHSY and CDR2 FQNENV. The CDR3 contains 15 residues. V lost 7 bases and J lost 2; bases outside the gene matches: 6. As DNA, the CDR3 is TGTGCCAGCACCAGCGGCGGGAGGGCCTACAATGAGCAGTTCTTC. Amino acid sequence: CASTSGGRAYNEQFF.

The chain carries TRBV20-1 and TRBJ1-1; D gene uncertain. The ends were cut back, 3 bases at V and 11 bases at J, with 10 bases in the middle. The CDR3 consists of 10 residues. Germline assignment: CDR1 DFQATT and CDR2 SNEGSKA (reference sequence). The CDR3: CSASRSEAFF. In nucleotides, the CDR3 is TGCAGTGCTAGTCGCTCGGAGGCTTTCTTT.

The chain is built from TRBV9 and TRBJ1-2, with no clear D. V was clipped by 2 bases and J by 0 bases, with 8 bases between them. The CDR3 has 14 residues. Germline V lookup: CDR1 SGDLS, CDR2 YYNGEE. This CDR3 reads CASSVGNSNYGYTF. The CDR3 DNA is TGTGCCAGCAGCGTCGGGAACTCTAACTATGGCTACACCTTC.

This clone appeared once. V is TRBV14 and J is TRBJ2-7, with D possibly being TRBD1 (6 bases). Trimming took 4 bases from V and 2 from J, leaving 18 bases between them. The CDR3 length is 16 residues. CDR1 and CDR2 from the germline V gene are SGHDN and FVKESK. The CDR3: CASSPLQGRGPYEQYF. In DNA form, the CDR3 reads TGTGCCAGCAGCCCACTACAGGGAAGAGGGCCCTACGAGCAGTACTTC.

The chain is built from TRBV4-3 and TRBJ1-2; D is possibly TRBD1 (5 bases). Germline CDR1 is LGHNA and CDR2 is YSLEER. V shed 0 bases and J shed 4 bases, with 9 bases lying between them. This CDR3 contains 14 residues. The CDR3 region is CASSQDARVYGYTF. CDR3 bases: TGCGCCAGCAGCCAAGATGCCAGGGTCTATGGCTACACCTTC.

This chain links TRBV28 with TRBJ2-7; 7 bases agree with TRBD1. This CDR3 is 15 amino acids long. The V gene end was trimmed by 5 bases and the J gene end by 2 bases; junction bases not matched to a gene: 9. Germline CDR1 reads MDHEN; CDR2 reads SYDVKM. The CDR3 reads CASSSPGTAAYEQYF. The CDR3 DNA reads as TGTGCCAGCAGTAGTCCCGGGACAGCCGCCTACGAGCAGTACTTC.

The chain employs TRBV6-5 and TRBJ1-1; D ambiguous. This CDR3 comprises 13 residues. Germline CDR1 and CDR2: MNHEY and SVGAGI. The germline V and J ends were trimmed by 6 bases and 3 bases, with 11 bases remaining between them. DNA of the CDR3: TGTGCCAGCAGGACTGATCGGGACACTGAAGCTTTCTTT. This sequence encodes CASRTDRDTEAFF.

In this sample, this clone turned up a few times. This chain links TRBV11-2 with TRBJ1-5, with 7 bases fitting TRBD1. The ends lost 1 base at V and 7 bases at J; junction bases unmatched: 1. The CDR3 extends over 13 amino acids. Germline CDR1 SGHAT, CDR2 FQNNGV. The CDR3 DNA reads as TGTGCCAGCAGCTTAGGGGACAGACAGCCCCAGCATTTT. This encodes CASSLGDRQPQHF. Combining the CDR3 with reference TRBV11-2 and TRBJ1-5 gives the whole variable domain EAGVAQSPRYKIIEKRQSVAFWCNPISGHATLYWYQQILGQGPKLLIQFQNNGVVDDSQLPKDRFSAERLKGVDSTLKIQPAKLEDSAVYLCASSLGDRQPQHFGDGTRLSIL.